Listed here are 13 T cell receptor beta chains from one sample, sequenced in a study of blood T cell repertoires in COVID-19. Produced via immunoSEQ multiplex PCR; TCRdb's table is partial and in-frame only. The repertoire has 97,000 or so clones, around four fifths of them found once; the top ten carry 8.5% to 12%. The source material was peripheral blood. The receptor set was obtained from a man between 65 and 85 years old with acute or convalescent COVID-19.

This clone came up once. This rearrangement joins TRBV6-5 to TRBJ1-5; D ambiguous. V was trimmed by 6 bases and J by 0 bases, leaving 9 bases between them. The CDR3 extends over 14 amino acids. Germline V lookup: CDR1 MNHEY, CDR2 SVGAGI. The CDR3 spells CASRTAHSNQPQHF. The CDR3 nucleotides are TGTGCCAGCAGAACAGCTCATAGCAATCAGCCCCAGCATTTT.

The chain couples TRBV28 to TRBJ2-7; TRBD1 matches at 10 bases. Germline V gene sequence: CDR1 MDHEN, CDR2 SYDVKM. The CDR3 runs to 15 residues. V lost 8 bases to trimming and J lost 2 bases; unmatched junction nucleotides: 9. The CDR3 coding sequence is TGTGCCAGCTCAAAACCGGGACAGGGGCCCTACGAGCAGTACTTC. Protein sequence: CASSKPGQGPYEQYF.

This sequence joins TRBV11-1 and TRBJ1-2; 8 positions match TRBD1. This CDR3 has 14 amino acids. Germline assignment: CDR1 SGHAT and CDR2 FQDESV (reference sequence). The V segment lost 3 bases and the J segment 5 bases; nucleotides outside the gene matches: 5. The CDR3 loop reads CASSFGQGSYGYTF. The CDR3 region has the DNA TGTGCCAGCAGCTTCGGACAGGGCAGTTATGGCTACACCTTC.

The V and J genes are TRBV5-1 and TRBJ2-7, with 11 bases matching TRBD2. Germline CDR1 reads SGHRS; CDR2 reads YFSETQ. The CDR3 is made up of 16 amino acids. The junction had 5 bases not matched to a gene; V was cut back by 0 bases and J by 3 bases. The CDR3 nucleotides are TGCGCCAGCAGCTTGGCACTAGCGGGGGCCTTCTACGAGCAGTACTTC. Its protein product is CASSLALAGAFYEQYF.

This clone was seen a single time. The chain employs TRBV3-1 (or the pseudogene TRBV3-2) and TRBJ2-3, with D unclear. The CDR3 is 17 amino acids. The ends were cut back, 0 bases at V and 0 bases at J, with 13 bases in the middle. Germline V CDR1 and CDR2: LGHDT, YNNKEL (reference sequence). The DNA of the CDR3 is TGTGCCAGCAGCCAAGAAGCGTTAAGCGTCAGCACAGATACGCAGTATTTT. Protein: CASSQEALSVSTDTQYF.

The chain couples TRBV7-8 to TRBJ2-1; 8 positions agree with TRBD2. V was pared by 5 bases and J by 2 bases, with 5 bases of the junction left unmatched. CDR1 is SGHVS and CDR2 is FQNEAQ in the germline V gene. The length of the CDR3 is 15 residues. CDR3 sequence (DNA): TGTGCCAGCAGCAAAACTAGCGGTCCCTACAATGAGCAGTTCTTC. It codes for CASSKTSGPYNEQFF.

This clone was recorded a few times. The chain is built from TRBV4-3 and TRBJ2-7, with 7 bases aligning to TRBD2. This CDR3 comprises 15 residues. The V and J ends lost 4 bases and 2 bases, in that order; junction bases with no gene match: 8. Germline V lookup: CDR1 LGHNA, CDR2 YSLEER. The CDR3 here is CASSREGTNAYEQYF. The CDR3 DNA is TGCGCCAGCAGCCGGGAGGGGACTAACGCCTACGAGCAGTACTTC.

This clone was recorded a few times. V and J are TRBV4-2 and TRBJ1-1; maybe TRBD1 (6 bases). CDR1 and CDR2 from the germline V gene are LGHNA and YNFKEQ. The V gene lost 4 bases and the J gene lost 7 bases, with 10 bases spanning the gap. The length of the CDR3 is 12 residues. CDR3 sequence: CASSRKTGEAFF. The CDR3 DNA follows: TGTGCCAGCAGCCGGAAGACAGGTGAAGCTTTCTTT.

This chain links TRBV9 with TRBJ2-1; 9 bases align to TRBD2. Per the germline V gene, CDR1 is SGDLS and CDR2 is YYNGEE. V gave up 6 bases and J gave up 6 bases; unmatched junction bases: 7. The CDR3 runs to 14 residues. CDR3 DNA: TGTGCCAGCACCCTTTCGACTAGCGGCAATGAGCAGTTCTTC. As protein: CASTLSTSGNEQFF.

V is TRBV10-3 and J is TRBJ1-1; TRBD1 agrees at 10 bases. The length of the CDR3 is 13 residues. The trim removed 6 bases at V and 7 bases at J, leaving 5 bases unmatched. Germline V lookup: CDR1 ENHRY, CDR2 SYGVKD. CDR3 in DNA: TGTGCCATCAGGGGACAGGGGACCCTTGAAGCTTTCTTT. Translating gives CAIRGQGTLEAFF.

Here the CDR3 reads CASGTPGTRNSPLHF. CDR3 DNA: TGTGCCAGCGGAACGCCCGGGACAAGGAATTCACCCCTCCACTTT. The genes are TRBV6-5 and TRBJ1-6; tentative D call: TRBD1 (6 bases). Trimming removed 8 bases from V and 7 bases from J, with 18 bases in between. The CDR3 extends over 15 amino acids. Germline V gene data show CDR1 as MNHEY and CDR2 as SVGAGI.

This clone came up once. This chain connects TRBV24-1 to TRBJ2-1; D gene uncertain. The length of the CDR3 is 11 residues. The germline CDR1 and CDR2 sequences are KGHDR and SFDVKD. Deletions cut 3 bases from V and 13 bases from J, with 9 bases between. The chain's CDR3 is CATSDANRQFF. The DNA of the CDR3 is TGTGCCACCAGTGATGCAAATAGACAGTTCTTC.

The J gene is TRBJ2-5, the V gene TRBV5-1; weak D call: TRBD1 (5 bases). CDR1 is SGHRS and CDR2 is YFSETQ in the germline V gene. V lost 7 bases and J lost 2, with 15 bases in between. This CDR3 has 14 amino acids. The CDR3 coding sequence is TGCGCCAGCCTACCTGGGGCAGGGCAAGAGACCCAGTACTTC. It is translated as CASLPGAGQETQYF.